This TCR beta chain is drawn from a study of blood T cell repertoires in COVID-19. Overall study: Donors in the United States, Italy and Spain gave samples during acute or convalescent COVID-19. T cells, B-cell-depleted T cells, or PBMCs supplied cDNA or gDNA.

Original methodology: Estimation of nucleated cell counts was performed using reference gene primer amplification. The protocol was immunoSEQ multiplex PCR, while the TCRdb copy is restricted to in-frame clones and leaves out a portion. The D gene and trimming were derived from the DNA, and the V and J assignments and clone size from that table. The sample contains hundreds of thousands of clones, approximately 87% of which appear only once. The CDR3 has 13 residues. Germline V CDR1 and CDR2: MNHEY, SVGAGI. Trimming took 10 bases from V and 0 from J, leaving 10 bases between them. This rearrangement joins TRBV6-5 to TRBJ1-3; D is ambiguous. Specimen: peripheral blood. This receptor was identified in a woman aged 65 to 85 with active or convalescent COVID-19. The CDR3 sequence: CATRLSSGNTIYF. In DNA form, the CDR3 reads TGTGCCACTAGGCTGAGCTCTGGAAACACCATATATTTT.